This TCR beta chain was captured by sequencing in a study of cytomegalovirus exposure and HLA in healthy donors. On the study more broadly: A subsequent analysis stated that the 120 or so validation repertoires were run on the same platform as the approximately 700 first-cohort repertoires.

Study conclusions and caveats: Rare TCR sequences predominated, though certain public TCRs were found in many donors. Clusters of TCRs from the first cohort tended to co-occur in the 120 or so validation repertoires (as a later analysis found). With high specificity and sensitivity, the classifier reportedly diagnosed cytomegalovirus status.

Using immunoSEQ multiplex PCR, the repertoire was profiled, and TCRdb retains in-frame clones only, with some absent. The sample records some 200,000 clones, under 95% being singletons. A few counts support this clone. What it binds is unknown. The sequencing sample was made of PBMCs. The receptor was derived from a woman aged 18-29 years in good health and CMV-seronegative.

In DNA form, the CDR3 reads TGTGCCAGCAGCCCTGCCCCCAGCTCCTACGAGCAGTACTTC. This codes for CASSPAPSSYEQYF. The chain recombines TRBV7-2 with TRBJ2-7; D is unclear. In germline, CDR1 is SGHTA, CDR2 FQGNSA. Trimming shortened V by 5 bases and J by 0 bases, and 11 bases separated the two germline ends. The CDR3 totals 14 residues.